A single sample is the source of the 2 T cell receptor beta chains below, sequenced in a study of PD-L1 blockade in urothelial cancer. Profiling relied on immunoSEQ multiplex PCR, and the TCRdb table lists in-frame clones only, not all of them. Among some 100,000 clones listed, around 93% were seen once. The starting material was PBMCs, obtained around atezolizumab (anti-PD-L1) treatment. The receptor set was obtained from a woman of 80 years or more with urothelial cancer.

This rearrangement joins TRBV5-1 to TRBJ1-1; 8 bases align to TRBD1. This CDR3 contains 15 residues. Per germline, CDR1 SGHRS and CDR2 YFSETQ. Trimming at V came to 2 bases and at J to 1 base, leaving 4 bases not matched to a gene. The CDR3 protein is CASSFLGTGNTEAFF. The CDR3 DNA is TGCGCCAGCAGCTTTCTCGGGACAGGGAACACTGAAGCTTTCTTT. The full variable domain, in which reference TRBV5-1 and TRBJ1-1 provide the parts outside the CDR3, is KAGVTQTPRYLIKTRGQQVTLSCSPISGHRSVSWYQQTPGQGLQFLFEYFSETQRNKGNFPGRFSGRQFSNSRSEMNVSTLELGDSALYLCASSFLGTGNTEAFFGQGTRLTVV.

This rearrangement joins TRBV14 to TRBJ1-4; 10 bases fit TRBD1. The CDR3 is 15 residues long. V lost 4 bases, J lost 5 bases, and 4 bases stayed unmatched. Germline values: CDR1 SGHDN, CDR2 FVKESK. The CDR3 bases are TGTGCCAGCAGCCCCCGGACAGGGGGAAATGAAAAACTGTTTTTT. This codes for CASSPRTGGNEKLFF.